The source of this TCR beta chain is a study of blood T cell repertoires in COVID-19. In the study overall: Sources were T cells, B-cell-depleted T cells, or PBMCs; the material itself was cDNA or gDNA.

Participant reports of clinical history set cohort assignment. Authors' methods: Scientists estimated how many nucleated cells there were by amplifying reference gene primers. TCRdb's copy holds only in-frame clones and misses some; the assay was immunoSEQ multiplex PCR. That table supplies the V and J calls and clone size; D and trimming were determined from the DNA. Of about 440,000 clones in the sample, 90% were seen once. Trimming stripped 1 base from V and 4 bases from J, with 7 bases between. The CDR3 loop spans 13 amino acids. CDR1 and CDR2 from the germline V gene are MNHNS and SASEGT. The V call is TRBV6-1, the J call TRBJ1-2; the D is unclear. Sequencing was carried out using PBMCs or T cells enriched from blood (not recorded which). The TCR was taken from a man younger than 35 who had recovered from COVID-19. CDR3 nucleotides: TGTGCCAGCAGTGAAGGTCGTCGCTATGGCTACACCTTC. It is translated as CASSEGRRYGYTF.